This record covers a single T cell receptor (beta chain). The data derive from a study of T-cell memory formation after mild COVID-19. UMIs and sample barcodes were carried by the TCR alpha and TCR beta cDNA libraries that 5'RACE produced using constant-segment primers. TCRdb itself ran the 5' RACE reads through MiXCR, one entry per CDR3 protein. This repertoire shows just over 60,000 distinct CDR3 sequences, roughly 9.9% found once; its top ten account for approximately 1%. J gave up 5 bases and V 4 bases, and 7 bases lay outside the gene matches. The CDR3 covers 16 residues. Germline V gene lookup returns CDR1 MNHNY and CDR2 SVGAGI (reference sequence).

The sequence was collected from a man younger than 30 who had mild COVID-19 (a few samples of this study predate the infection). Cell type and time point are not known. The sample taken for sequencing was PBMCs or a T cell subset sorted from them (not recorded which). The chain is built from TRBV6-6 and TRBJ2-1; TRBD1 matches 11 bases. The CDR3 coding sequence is TGTGCCAGCAGTTCCCCGGGACAGGGGGGGGACAATGAGCAGTTCTTC. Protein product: CASSSPGQGGDNEQFF.